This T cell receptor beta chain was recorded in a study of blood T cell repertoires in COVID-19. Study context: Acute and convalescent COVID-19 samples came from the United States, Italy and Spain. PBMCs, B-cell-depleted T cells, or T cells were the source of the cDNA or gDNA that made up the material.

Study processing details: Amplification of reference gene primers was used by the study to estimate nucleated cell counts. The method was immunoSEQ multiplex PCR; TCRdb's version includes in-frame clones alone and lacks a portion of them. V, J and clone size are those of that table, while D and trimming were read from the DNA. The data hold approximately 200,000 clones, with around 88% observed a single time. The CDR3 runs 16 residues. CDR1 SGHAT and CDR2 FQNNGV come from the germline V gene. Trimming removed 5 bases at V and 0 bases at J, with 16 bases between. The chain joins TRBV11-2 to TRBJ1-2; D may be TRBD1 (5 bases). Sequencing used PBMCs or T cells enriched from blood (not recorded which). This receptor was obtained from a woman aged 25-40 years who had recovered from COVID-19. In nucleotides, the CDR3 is TGTGCCAGCAGCCGGGGAGGGACGTCTTCTAACTATGGCTACACCTTC. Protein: CASSRGGTSSNYGYTF.